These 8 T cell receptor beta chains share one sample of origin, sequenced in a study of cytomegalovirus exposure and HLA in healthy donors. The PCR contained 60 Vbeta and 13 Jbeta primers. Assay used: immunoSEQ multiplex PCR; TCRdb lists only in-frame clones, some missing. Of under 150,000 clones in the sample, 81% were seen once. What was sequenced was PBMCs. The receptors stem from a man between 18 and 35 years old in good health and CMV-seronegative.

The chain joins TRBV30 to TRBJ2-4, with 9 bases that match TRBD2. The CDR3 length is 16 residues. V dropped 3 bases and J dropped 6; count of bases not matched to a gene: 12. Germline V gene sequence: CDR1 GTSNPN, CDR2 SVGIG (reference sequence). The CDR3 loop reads CAWRRRGGGVLNIQYF. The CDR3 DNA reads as TGTGCCTGGAGGAGGCGGGGCGGGGGGGTATTAAACATTCAGTACTTC.

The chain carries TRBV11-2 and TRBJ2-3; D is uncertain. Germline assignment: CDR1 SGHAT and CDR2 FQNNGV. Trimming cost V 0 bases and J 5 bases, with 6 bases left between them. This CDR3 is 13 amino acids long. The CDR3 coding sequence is TGTGCCAGCAGCTTAGATAATATAGATACGCAGTATTTT. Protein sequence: CASSLDNIDTQYF.

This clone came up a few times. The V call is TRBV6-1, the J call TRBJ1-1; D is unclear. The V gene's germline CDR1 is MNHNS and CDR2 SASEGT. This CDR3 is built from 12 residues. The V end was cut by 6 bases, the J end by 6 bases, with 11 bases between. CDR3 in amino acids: CASREGSAEAFF. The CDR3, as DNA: TGTGCCAGCAGGGAGGGCTCGGCTGAAGCTTTCTTT.

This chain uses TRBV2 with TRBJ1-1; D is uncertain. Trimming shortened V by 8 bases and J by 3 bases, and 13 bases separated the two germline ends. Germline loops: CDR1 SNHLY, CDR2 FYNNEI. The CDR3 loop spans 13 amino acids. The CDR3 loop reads CASGREGDTEAFF. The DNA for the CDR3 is TGTGCCAGCGGAAGGGAGGGAGACACTGAAGCTTTCTTT.

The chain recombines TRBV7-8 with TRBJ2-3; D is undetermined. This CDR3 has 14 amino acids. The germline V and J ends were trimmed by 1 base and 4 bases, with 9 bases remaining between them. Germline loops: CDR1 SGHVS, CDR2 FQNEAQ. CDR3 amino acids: CASSLVDSSDTQYF. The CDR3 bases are TGTGCCAGCAGCTTAGTGGATAGCTCAGATACGCAGTATTTT.

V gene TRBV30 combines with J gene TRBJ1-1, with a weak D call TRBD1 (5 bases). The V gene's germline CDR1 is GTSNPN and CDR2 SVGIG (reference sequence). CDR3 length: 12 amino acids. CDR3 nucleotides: TGTAGGGGCGGACACTCGAACACTGAAGCTTTCTTT. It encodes CRGGHSNTEAFF.

DNA for the CDR3: TGTGCCAGCAGTCCCATCCGGTCTAGCGGCTACGAGCAGTACTTC. The encoded protein is CASSPIRSSGYEQYF. The V and J genes are TRBV27 and TRBJ2-7; 7 bases map to TRBD2. Looked up from germline, CDR1 is MNHEY and CDR2 is SMNVEV (reference sequence). Trimming at V came to 5 bases and at J to 3 bases, leaving 10 bases not matched to a gene. The CDR3 sequence is 15 residues long.

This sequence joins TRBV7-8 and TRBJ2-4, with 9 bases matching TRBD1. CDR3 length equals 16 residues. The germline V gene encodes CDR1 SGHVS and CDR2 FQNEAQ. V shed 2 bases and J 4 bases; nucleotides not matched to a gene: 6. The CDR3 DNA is TGTGCCAGCAGCTTATGGGACAGGGACTCGAAAAACATTCAGTACTTC. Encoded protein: CASSLWDRDSKNIQYF.